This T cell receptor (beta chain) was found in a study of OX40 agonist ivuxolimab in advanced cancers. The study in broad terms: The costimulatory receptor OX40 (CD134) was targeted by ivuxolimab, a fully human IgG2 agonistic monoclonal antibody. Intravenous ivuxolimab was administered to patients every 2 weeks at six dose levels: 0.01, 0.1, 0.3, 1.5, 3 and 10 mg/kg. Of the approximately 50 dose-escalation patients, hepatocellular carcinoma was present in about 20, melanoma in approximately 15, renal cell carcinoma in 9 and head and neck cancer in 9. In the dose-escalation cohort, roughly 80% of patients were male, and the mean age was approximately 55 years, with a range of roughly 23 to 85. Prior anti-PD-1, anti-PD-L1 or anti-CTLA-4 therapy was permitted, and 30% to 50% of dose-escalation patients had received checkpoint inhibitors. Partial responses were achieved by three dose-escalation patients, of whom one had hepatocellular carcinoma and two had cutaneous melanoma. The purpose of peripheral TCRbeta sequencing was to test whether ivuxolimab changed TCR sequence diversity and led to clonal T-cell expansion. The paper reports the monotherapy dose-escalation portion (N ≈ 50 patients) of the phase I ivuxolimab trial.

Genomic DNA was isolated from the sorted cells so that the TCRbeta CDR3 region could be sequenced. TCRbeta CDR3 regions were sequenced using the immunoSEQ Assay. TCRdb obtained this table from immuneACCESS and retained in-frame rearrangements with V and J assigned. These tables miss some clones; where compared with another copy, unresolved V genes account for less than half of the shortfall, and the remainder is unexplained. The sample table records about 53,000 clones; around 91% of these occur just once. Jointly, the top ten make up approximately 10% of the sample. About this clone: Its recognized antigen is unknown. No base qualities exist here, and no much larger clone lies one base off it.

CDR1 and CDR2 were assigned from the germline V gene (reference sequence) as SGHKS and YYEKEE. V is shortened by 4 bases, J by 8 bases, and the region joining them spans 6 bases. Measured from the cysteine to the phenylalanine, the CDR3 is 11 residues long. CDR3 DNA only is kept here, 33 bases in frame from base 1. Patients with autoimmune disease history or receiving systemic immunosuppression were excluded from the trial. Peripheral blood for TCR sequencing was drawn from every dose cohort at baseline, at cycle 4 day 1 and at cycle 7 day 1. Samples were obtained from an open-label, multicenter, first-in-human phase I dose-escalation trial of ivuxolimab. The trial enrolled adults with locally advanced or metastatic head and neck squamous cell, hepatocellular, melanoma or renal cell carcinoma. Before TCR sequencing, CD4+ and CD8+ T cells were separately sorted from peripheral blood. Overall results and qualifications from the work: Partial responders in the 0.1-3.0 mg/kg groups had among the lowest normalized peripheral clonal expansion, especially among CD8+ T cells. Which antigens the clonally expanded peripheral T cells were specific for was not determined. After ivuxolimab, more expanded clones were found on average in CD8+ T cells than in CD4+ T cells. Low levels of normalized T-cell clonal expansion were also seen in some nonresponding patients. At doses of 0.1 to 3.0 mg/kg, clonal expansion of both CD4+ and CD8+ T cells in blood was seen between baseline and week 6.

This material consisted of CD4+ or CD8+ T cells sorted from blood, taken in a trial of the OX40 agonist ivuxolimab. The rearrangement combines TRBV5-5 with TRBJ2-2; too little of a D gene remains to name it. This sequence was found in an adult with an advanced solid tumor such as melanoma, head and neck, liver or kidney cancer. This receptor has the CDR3 CASSQRGELFF. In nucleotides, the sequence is TGTGCCAGCAGCCAGAGGGGGGAGCTGTTTTTT.